One and the same sample provided the 10 T cell receptor beta chains below, sequenced in a study of blood T cell repertoires in COVID-19. TCRdb's copy holds only in-frame clones and misses some; the assay was immunoSEQ multiplex PCR. Of tens of thousands of clones listed, 75% to 90% were seen once; the top ten hold around 10%. The sample consisted of peripheral blood. The receptors here all came from a man aged 65 to 85 with acute or convalescent COVID-19.

V and J are TRBV28 and TRBJ2-7; D might be TRBD1 (5 bases). The CDR3 sequence is 13 residues long. Germline-derived CDR1 and CDR2 are MDHEN and SYDVKM. The ends were cut back, 8 bases at V and 0 bases at J, with 11 bases in the middle. CDR3 coding DNA: TGTGCCAGCCTCGACAGAAACTCCTACGAGCAGTACTTC. Translating gives CASLDRNSYEQYF.

The chain combines TRBV28 with TRBJ1-5; D is undetermined. Trimming stripped 2 bases from V and 3 bases from J, with 14 bases between. The CDR3 is 16 residues long. Germline V CDR1 and CDR2: MDHEN, SYDVKM. CDR3 sequence: CASSLGLRENNQPQHF. Written as DNA, the CDR3 is TGTGCCAGCAGTTTAGGACTTAGGGAAAACAATCAGCCCCAGCATTTT.

The V call is TRBV3-1 (or the pseudogene TRBV3-2), the J call TRBJ1-2, with D hard to call. Per germline, CDR1 LGHDT and CDR2 YNNKEL (reference sequence). The CDR3 runs to 15 residues. V lost 0 bases, J lost 0 bases, and 8 bases lay in between. The CDR3 region is CASSQDRRSNYGYTF. As DNA, the CDR3 is TGTGCCAGCAGCCAAGATAGGAGATCTAACTATGGCTACACCTTC.

This rearrangement joins TRBV25-1 to TRBJ2-2; 10 bases are a match to TRBD2. The CDR3 is 16 amino acids. After removal of 6 bases from V and 1 base from J, the junction contained 5 bases not matched to a gene. The germline V gene encodes CDR1 MGHDK and CDR2 SYGVNS. The CDR3 bases are TGTGCCAGCAGGGTTGGACTAGCGGAGAACACCGGGGAGCTGTTTTTT. It specifies CASRVGLAENTGELFF.

The V call is TRBV6-5, the J call TRBJ1-5, with a tentative D call TRBD1 (6 bases). In germline, CDR1 is MNHEY, CDR2 SVGAGI. Deletions cut 6 bases from V and 6 bases from J, with 12 bases between. The CDR3 consists of 13 residues. The CDR3 region is CASSDRYSQPQHF. In nucleotides, the CDR3 is TGTGCCAGCAGCGACAGGTATAGTCAGCCCCAGCATTTT.

The chain employs TRBV29-1 and TRBJ2-5; D possibly corresponds to TRBD2 (6 bases). This CDR3 comprises 13 residues. Germline CDR1 reads SQVTM; CDR2 reads ANQGSEA. The V gene lost 3 bases and the J gene lost 5 bases, with 13 bases spanning the gap. The CDR3 coding sequence is TGCAGCGTTGATCGGAGGGTTGGGGAGACCCAGTACTTC. Encoded protein: CSVDRRVGETQYF. Looking up the rest from reference TRBV29-1 and TRBJ2-5 gives the full variable domain: SAVISQKPSRDICQRGTSLTIQCQVDSQVTMMFWYRQQPGQSLTLIATANQGSEATYESGFVIDKFPISRPNLTFSTLTVSNMSPEDSSIYLCSVDRRVGETQYFGPGTRLLVL.

V gene TRBV6-5 combines with J gene TRBJ1-1; D remains ambiguous. CDR1 and CDR2 from the germline V gene are MNHEY and SVGAGI. Trimming stripped 6 bases from V and 1 base from J, with 9 bases between. The CDR3 has 13 residues. The CDR3 bases are TGTGCCAGCAGAAATGACAAGAACACTGAAGCTTTCTTT. This codes for CASRNDKNTEAFF.

The chain uses TRBV24-1 and TRBJ2-2; D gene ambiguous. Per germline, CDR1 KGHDR and CDR2 SFDVKD. The CDR3 extends over 13 amino acids. V dropped 12 bases and J dropped 0 bases, with 10 bases sitting between them. For the CDR3, the DNA is TGTGCCGCCATGGCGGCGAACACCGGGGAGCTGTTTTTT. Protein: CAAMAANTGELFF.

The chain couples TRBV11-2 to TRBJ1-2, with D hard to call. This CDR3 spans 14 amino acids. The V and J ends lost 7 bases and 3 bases respectively, with 15 bases between them. Germline CDR1 is SGHAT and CDR2 is FQNNGV. CDR3: CASTMSPQDYGYTF. The CDR3 nucleotides are TGTGCCAGCACCATGAGCCCTCAGGACTATGGCTACACCTTC.

This rearrangement joins TRBV7-2 to TRBJ2-5, with TRBD2 identical over 7 bases. Germline assignment: CDR1 SGHTA and CDR2 FQGNSA. The CDR3 sequence is 16 residues long. Unmatched junction bases numbered 10, after V lost 5 bases and J lost 1 base. This CDR3 is CASSLSTSGGQETQYF. In nucleotides, the CDR3 is TGTGCCAGCAGCCTTAGTACTTCGGGGGGCCAAGAGACCCAGTACTTC.